Given below is one T cell receptor beta chain in context. There is no known antigen for this receptor. There are no base qualities to consult, and no much larger clone falls within one base. This entry comes from a study of T cells after somatic rescue of genetic block (dated by TCRdb to the early 2020s). Background for the entire study: What the study looked at was long-term robustness, specifically in a T-cell system that came about through somatic rescue of a genetic block in T-cell development.

Spanning cysteine to phenylalanine, the CDR3 consists of 15 amino acids. The sequence is cut down to CDR3 DNA, 45 bases in frame from base 1. Via the germline V gene (reference sequence), CDR1 is SEHNR and CDR2 FQNEAQ. The germline V and J ends show losses of 5 bases and 5 bases respectively, and no gene match explains 10 bases of the junction. Library construction relied on the immunoSEQ multiplex PCR assay. As stored in TCRdb, this immuneACCESS dataset retains in-frame rearrangements with V and J assigned. A fraction of the clones does not appear; measured against another copy, unresolved V genes explain less than half of the discrepancy, and the remainder lacks a known reason. This sample gives tens of thousands of clones in total; approximately 90% of them show up just once. The ten top clones hold approximately 3% of the sample.

Here the chain combines TRBV7-9 and TRBJ2-7, and 9 junctional nucleotides match TRBD2. The sequence came from a man under 40. What was sequenced was peripheral blood mononuclear cells (PBMCs). In nucleotide form, the sequence is TGTGCCAGCAGCCCCAGACTAGCGGTTCGAGACGAGCAGTACTTC. Its protein reads: CASSPRLAVRDEQYF.